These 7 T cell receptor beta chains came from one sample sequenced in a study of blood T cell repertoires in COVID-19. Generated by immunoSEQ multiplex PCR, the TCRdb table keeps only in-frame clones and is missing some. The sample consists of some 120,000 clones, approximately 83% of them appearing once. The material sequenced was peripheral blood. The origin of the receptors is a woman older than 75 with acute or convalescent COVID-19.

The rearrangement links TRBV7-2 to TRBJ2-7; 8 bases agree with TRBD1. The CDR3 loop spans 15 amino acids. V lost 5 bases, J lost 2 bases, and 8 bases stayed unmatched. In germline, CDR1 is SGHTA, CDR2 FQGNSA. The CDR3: CASSPPRGRTYEQYF. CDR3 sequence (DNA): TGTGCCAGCAGCCCACCCAGGGGGCGAACCTACGAGCAGTACTTC.

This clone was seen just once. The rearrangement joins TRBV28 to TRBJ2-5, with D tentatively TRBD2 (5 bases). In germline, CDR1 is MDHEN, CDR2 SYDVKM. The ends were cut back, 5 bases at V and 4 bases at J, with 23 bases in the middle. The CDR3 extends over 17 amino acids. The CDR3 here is CASSPLRGSPQLETQYF. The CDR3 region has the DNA TGTGCCAGCAGTCCCCTCCGGGGATCGCCCCAACTAGAGACCCAGTACTTC.

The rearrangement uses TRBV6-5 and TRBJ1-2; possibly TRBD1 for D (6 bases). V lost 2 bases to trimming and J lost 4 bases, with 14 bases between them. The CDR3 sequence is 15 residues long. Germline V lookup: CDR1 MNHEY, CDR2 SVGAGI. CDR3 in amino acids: CASSYPQGGGYGYTF. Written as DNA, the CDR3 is TGTGCCAGCAGTTACCCACAGGGAGGGGGCTATGGCTACACCTTC.

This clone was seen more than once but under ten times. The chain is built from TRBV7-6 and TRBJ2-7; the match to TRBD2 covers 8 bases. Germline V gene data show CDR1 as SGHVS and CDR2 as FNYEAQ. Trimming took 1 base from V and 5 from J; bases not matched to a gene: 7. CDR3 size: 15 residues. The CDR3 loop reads CASSLGGGRWDEQYF. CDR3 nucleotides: TGTGCCAGCAGCTTAGGCGGGGGGCGCTGGGACGAGCAGTACTTC. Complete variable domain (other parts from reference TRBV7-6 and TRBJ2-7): GAGVSQSPRYKVTKRGQDVALRCDPISGHVSLYWYRQALGQGPEFLTYFNYEAQQDKSGLPNDRFSAERPEGSISTLTIQRTEQRDSAMYRCASSLGGGRWDEQYFGPGTRLTVT.

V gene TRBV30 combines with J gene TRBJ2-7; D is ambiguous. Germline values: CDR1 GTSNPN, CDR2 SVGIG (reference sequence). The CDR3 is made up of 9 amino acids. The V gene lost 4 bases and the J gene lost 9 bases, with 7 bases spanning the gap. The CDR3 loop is CAWKLLQYV. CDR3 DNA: TGTGCCTGGAAACTCCTGCAGTACGTC.

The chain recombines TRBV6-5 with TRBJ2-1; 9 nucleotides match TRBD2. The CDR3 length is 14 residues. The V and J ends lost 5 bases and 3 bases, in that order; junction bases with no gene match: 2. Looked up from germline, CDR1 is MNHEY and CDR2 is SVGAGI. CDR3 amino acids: CASSRLAVYNEQFF. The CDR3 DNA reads TGTGCCAGCAGTCGACTAGCGGTCTACAATGAGCAGTTCTTC.

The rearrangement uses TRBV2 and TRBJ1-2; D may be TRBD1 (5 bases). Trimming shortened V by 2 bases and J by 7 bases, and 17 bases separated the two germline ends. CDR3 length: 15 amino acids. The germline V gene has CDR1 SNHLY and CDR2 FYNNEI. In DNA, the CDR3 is TGTGCCAGCAGTGAAAACCAGGGAAAATTTGGTGGCTACACCTTC. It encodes CASSENQGKFGGYTF.